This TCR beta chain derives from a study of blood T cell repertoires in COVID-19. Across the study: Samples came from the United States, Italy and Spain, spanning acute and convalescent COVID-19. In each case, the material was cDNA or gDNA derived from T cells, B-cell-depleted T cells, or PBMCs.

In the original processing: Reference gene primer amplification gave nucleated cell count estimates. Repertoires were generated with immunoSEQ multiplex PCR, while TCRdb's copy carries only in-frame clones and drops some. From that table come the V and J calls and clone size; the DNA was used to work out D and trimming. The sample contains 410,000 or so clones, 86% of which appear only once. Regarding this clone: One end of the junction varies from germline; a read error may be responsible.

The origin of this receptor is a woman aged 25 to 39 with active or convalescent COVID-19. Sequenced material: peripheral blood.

The CDR3 coding sequence is TGTGCCAGCACCTTAAGACATAACACTGAAGCTTTCTTT. This translates into CASTLRHNTEAFF. The V call is TRBV11-2, the J call TRBJ1-1, with unresolved D. CDR1 and CDR2 (germline): SGHAT, FQNNGV. The CDR3 loop spans 13 amino acids.